These 27 T cell receptor beta chains were sequenced from one sample in a study of OX40 agonist ivuxolimab in advanced cancers. This table comes from immunoSEQ multiplex PCR, and its TCRdb copy is limited to in-frame clones, with some not included. This sample has about 20,000 clones; roughly 90% occur once, and the top ten carry more than 10%. Source: CD4+ or CD8+ T cells sorted from blood, taken in a trial of the OX40 agonist ivuxolimab. The receptors here all came from an adult with an advanced solid tumor such as melanoma, head and neck, liver or kidney cancer.

The chain recombines TRBV5-1 with TRBJ2-7, with TRBD1 identical over 8 bases. The CDR3 extends over 14 amino acids. With 4 bases clipped from V and 4 bases from J, the junction kept 7 bases outside the gene matches. CDR1 is SGHRS, CDR2 YFSETQ, per germline. The CDR3: CASSPTGAGYEQYF. The CDR3 DNA is TGCGCCAGCAGCCCGACAGGGGCTGGTTACGAGCAGTACTTC.

This chain connects TRBV27 to TRBJ2-5, with TRBD2 matching 13 bases. The germline gives CDR1 MNHEY, CDR2 SMNVEV (reference sequence). V gave up 3 bases and J gave up 0 bases; unmatched junction bases: 4. This CDR3 is 17 amino acids long. DNA for the CDR3: TGTGCCAGCAGTTTGGGGACTAGCGGGACGTACCAAGAGACCCAGTACTTC. This translates into CASSLGTSGTYQETQYF.

In this sample, this clone turned up once. The chain joins TRBV9 to TRBJ2-5; TRBD2 matches 7 bases. This CDR3 region has 15 residues. CDR1 SGDLS and CDR2 YYNGEE come from the germline V gene. V lost 2 bases and J lost 4; bases outside the gene matches: 8. The CDR3 sequence is CASSVVGGPGETQYF. CDR3 nucleotides: TGTGCCAGCAGCGTGGTGGGAGGGCCAGGAGAGACCCAGTACTTC. Full variable domain (remainder filled in from reference TRBV9 and TRBJ2-5): DSGVTQTPKHLITATGQRVTLRCSPRSGDLSVYWYQQSLDQGLQFLIQYYNGEERAKGNILERFSAQQFPDLHSELNLSSLELGDSALYFCASSVVGGPGETQYFGPGTRLLVL.

The chain recombines TRBV5-5 with TRBJ2-1; 11 bases fit TRBD2. This CDR3 region has 16 residues. CDR1 SGHKS and CDR2 YYEKEE come from the germline V gene (reference sequence). The V and J ends lost 3 bases and 4 bases, in that order; junction bases with no gene match: 6. In DNA form, the CDR3 reads TGTGCCAGCAGCTCCCCGGGACTAGCGGAATACAATGAGCAGTTCTTC. Amino acid sequence: CASSSPGLAEYNEQFF. Supplemented by reference TRBV5-5 and TRBJ2-1, the full variable domain reads DAGVTQSPTHLIKTRGQQVTLRCSPISGHKSVSWYQQVLGQGPQFIFQYYEKEERGRGNFPDRFSARQFPNYSSELNVNALLLGDSALYLCASSSPGLAEYNEQFFGPGTRLTVL.

This chain joins TRBV11-2 and TRBJ2-7, with 9 bases aligning to TRBD2. CDR1 is SGHAT, CDR2 FQNNGV, per germline. The CDR3 contains 17 residues. Trimming removed 0 bases from V and 3 bases from J; junction bases left unmatched: 9. Here the CDR3 reads CASSLEASASGDYEQYF. In DNA, the CDR3 is TGTGCCAGCAGCTTAGAAGCTTCGGCTAGCGGGGACTACGAGCAGTACTTC.

V is TRBV5-1 and J is TRBJ2-7; D is possibly TRBD2 (6 bases). The CDR3 is 13 amino acids. Germline V gene sequence: CDR1 SGHRS, CDR2 YFSETQ. The V end was cut by 1 base, the J end by 5 bases, with 10 bases between. The CDR3 loop reads CASSLPGGDEQYF. CDR3 nucleotides: TGCGCCAGCAGCTTGCCCGGGGGTGACGAGCAGTACTTC. The whole variable domain, filled in from reference TRBV5-1 and TRBJ2-7, reads KAGVTQTPRYLIKTRGQQVTLSCSPISGHRSVSWYQQTPGQGLQFLFEYFSETQRNKGNFPGRFSGRQFSNSRSEMNVSTLELGDSALYLCASSLPGGDEQYFGPGTRLTVT.

The chain carries TRBV5-4 and TRBJ1-1, with 7 bases identical to TRBD1. Germline assignment: CDR1 SGHNT and CDR2 YYREEE (reference sequence). The CDR3 loop spans 15 amino acids. Trimming cost V 5 bases and J 6 bases; bases outside gene matches: 13. The CDR3 DNA reads as TGTGCCAGCAGTTACCGAGGGGGCGCATTCTCTGAAGCTTTCTTT. Encoded protein: CASSYRGGAFSEAFF.

The chain couples TRBV19 to TRBJ1-1; TRBD1 agrees at 8 bases. The germline V gene encodes CDR1 LNHDA and CDR2 SQIVND (reference sequence). The junction had 11 bases not matched to a gene; V was cut back by 10 bases and J by 1 base. The CDR3 length is 15 residues. CDR3 in amino acids: CATKEEDRANTEAFF. In DNA form, the CDR3 reads TGTGCCACCAAAGAGGAGGACAGGGCGAACACTGAAGCTTTCTTT.

The J gene is TRBJ2-1, the V gene TRBV11-3, with a weak D call TRBD2 (5 bases). Looked up from germline, CDR1 is SGHNT and CDR2 is YENEEA. Trimming pared 0 bases from V and 7 bases from J, leaving 7 bases between. The CDR3 covers 13 residues. The CDR3: CASSLDRGNEQFF. The CDR3 DNA reads TGTGCCAGCAGCTTAGATCGCGGGAATGAGCAGTTCTTC.

The chain has TRBV6-5 and TRBJ2-1; D unclear. Germline V lookup: CDR1 MNHEY, CDR2 SVGAGI. The CDR3 is 14 residues long. Trimming removed 2 bases at V and 4 bases at J, with 9 bases between. The CDR3 protein is CASSYLPAYNEQFF. The CDR3 DNA is TGTGCCAGCAGTTACCTCCCGGCTTACAATGAGCAGTTCTTC.

CDR3 in amino acids: CASSLGAFANEKLFF. DNA of the CDR3: TGTGCCAGCAGCTTGGGGGCCTTTGCTAATGAAAAACTGTTTTTT. The V call is TRBV7-9, the J call TRBJ1-4; maybe TRBD1 (6 bases). V shed 3 bases and J shed 3 bases, with 11 bases lying between them. The CDR3 length is 15 residues. Germline CDR1 SEHNR, CDR2 FQNEAQ (reference sequence).

V usage is TRBV6-5 and J usage is TRBJ2-2; D unresolved. CDR1 and CDR2 (germline): MNHEY, SVGAGI. This CDR3 is built from 13 residues. The ends were cut back, 0 bases at V and 6 bases at J, with 5 bases in the middle. This CDR3 is CASSYSQSGELFF. CDR3 DNA sequence: TGTGCCAGCAGTTACTCCCAGTCCGGGGAGCTGTTTTTT.

By sample fraction, this clone is medium-sized. The chain couples TRBV6-1 to TRBJ2-1; D possibly matches TRBD1 or TRBD2 (5 bases each). The CDR3 length is 14 residues. The germline V gene has CDR1 MNHNS and CDR2 SASEGT. Trimming took off 3 bases at V and 8 bases at J, with 14 bases between the two ends. The CDR3 coding sequence is TGTGCCAGCAGTGACGTGGGACCGGCCGATGAGCAGTTCTTC. Its translation is CASSDVGPADEQFF.

This chain links TRBV25-1 with TRBJ1-5; no firm D call. The CDR3 totals 14 residues. From germline, CDR1 is MGHDK and CDR2 SYGVNS. With 3 bases removed from V and 6 bases from J, the gap between germline ends came to 12 bases. CDR3 DNA sequence: TGTGCCAGCAGTGAGGATTCATTAGGTCAGCCCCAGCATTTT. Its translation is CASSEDSLGQPQHF.

This rearrangement joins TRBV28 to TRBJ2-7; D is undetermined. Germline CDR1 MDHEN, CDR2 SYDVKM. The CDR3 loop spans 11 amino acids. Trimming shortened V by 7 bases and J by 5 bases, and 9 bases separated the two germline ends. CDR3 in DNA: TGTGCCAGCACTACCGTCCACGAGCAGTACTTC. Translation: CASTTVHEQYF.

The chain has TRBV9 and TRBJ2-1; 8 bases agree with TRBD2. There are 16 residues in the CDR3. The germline V gene has CDR1 SGDLS and CDR2 YYNGEE. Trimming cost V 6 bases and J 0 bases; bases outside gene matches: 8. As DNA, the CDR3 is TGTGCCAGCACCCCCGGGACTAGGCCCTCCTACAATGAGCAGTTCTTC. Translated: CASTPGTRPSYNEQFF. The full variable domain, rest sourced from reference TRBV9 and TRBJ2-1, is DSGVTQTPKHLITATGQRVTLRCSPRSGDLSVYWYQQSLDQGLQFLIQYYNGEERAKGNILERFSAQQFPDLHSELNLSSLELGDSALYFCASTPGTRPSYNEQFFGPGTRLTVL.

This sequence joins TRBV5-5 and TRBJ2-7, with TRBD1 matching over 9 bases. Germline CDR1 and CDR2: SGHKS and YYEKEE (reference sequence). CDR3 length equals 14 residues. The V gene end was trimmed by 4 bases and the J gene end by 3 bases; junction bases not matched to a gene: 5. The CDR3 protein is CASSTGTGIYEQYF. CDR3 coding DNA: TGTGCCAGCAGCACCGGGACAGGGATCTACGAGCAGTACTTC.

This clone appeared a single time. The rearrangement uses TRBV9 and TRBJ2-7; weak D call: TRBD2 (5 bases). This CDR3 is 15 amino acids long. Trimming took 0 bases from V and 0 from J, leaving 10 bases between them. Germline CDR1 reads SGDLS; CDR2 reads YYNGEE. The CDR3 DNA is TGTGCCAGCAGCGTAGCTGAGGGTAGCTCCTACGAGCAGTACTTC. Translation gives CASSVAEGSSYEQYF. The variable domain in full, completed from reference TRBV9 and TRBJ2-7, reads DSGVTQTPKHLITATGQRVTLRCSPRSGDLSVYWYQQSLDQGLQFLIQYYNGEERAKGNILERFSAQQFPDLHSELNLSSLELGDSALYFCASSVAEGSSYEQYFGPGTRLTVT.

This clone was seen a few times. The chain recombines TRBV6-5 with TRBJ1-5, with D unresolved. This CDR3 has 12 residues. The V end was cut by 8 bases, the J end by 6 bases, with 11 bases between. Germline CDR1 reads MNHEY; CDR2 reads SVGAGI. CDR3 nucleotides: TGTGCCAGCGGATATTTTGGTCAGCCCCAGCATTTT. It is translated as CASGYFGQPQHF.

This clone was detected a few times. The chain carries TRBV10-3 and TRBJ1-2, with TRBD1 identical over 10 bases. V dropped 6 bases and J dropped 0; count of bases not matched to a gene: 13. This CDR3 has 18 residues. Per germline, CDR1 ENHRY and CDR2 SYGVKD. The CDR3 sequence: CAISSIDRGPGANYGYTF. CDR3 nucleotides: TGTGCCATCAGCAGCATTGACAGGGGGCCAGGAGCTAACTATGGCTACACCTTC.

The chain couples TRBV7-9 to TRBJ2-7; the D is unclear. From germline, CDR1 is SEHNR and CDR2 FQNEAQ (reference sequence). Trimming took 4 bases from V and 5 from J, leaving 6 bases between them. This CDR3 contains 11 residues. The CDR3 spells CASSSPNEQYF. The CDR3 bases are TGTGCCAGCAGCTCCCCTAACGAGCAGTACTTC.

The chain employs TRBV28 and TRBJ2-1, with D unclear. The germline gives CDR1 MDHEN, CDR2 SYDVKM. V shed 4 bases and J shed 0 bases, with 13 bases lying between them. The CDR3 has 16 amino acids. Here the CDR3 reads CASSYELHSSYNEQFF. The CDR3, as DNA: TGTGCCAGCAGTTACGAGCTCCATAGCTCCTACAATGAGCAGTTCTTC. Filled out from reference TRBV28 and TRBJ2-1, the complete variable domain reads DVKVTQSSRYLVKRTGEKVFLECVQDMDHENMFWYRQDPGLGLRLIYFSYDVKMKEKGDIPEGYSVSREKKERFSLILESASTNQTSMYLCASSYELHSSYNEQFFGPGTRLTVL.

The V gene is TRBV2, the J gene TRBJ2-5; 13 nucleotides match TRBD2. In germline, CDR1 is SNHLY, CDR2 FYNNEI. This CDR3 is 17 amino acids long. V lost 2 bases and J lost 5; bases outside the gene matches: 8. The CDR3 bases are TGTGCCAGCAGTGAAAGGACTAGCGGGGGTAATAGGGAGACCCAGTACTTC. This codes for CASSERTSGGNRETQYF.

The rearrangement uses TRBV7-9 and TRBJ1-1, with TRBD1 matching 10 bases. Germline loops: CDR1 SEHNR, CDR2 FQNEAQ (reference sequence). The CDR3 extends over 18 amino acids. V trimming: 3 bases; J trimming: 4 bases; junction bases outside the gene matches: 14. DNA of the CDR3: TGTGCCAGCAGCTTCCCGGGGGGACAGGGGTTCTCGAGCACTGAAGCTTTCTTT. Amino acids: CASSFPGGQGFSSTEAFF.

A few counts support this clone. The V call is TRBV25-1, the J call TRBJ2-2; D unclear. Germline CDR1 MGHDK, CDR2 SYGVNS. V lost 6 bases and J 0 bases, leaving 2 bases between the germline ends. CDR3 size: 12 residues. The CDR3 DNA sequence: TGTGCCAGCAGGGCGAACACCGGGGAGCTGTTTTTT. Protein product: CASRANTGELFF.

The chain couples TRBV27 to TRBJ2-3; D remains ambiguous. This CDR3 is 15 amino acids long. V was shortened by 7 bases and J by 0 bases, with 14 bases between the two germline ends. Per germline, CDR1 MNHEY and CDR2 SMNVEV (reference sequence). The CDR3 here is CASNPLAQSTDTQYF. The DNA for the CDR3 is TGTGCCAGCAATCCCCTTGCCCAAAGCACAGATACGCAGTATTTT.

The chain combines TRBV19 with TRBJ1-5; D remains unclear. This CDR3 is built from 14 residues. Trimming stripped 1 base from V and 0 bases from J, with 4 bases between. Germline-derived CDR1 and CDR2 are LNHDA and SQIVND (reference sequence). The CDR3 loop is CASSIVGSNQPQHF. CDR3 nucleotide sequence: TGTGCCAGTAGTATAGTTGGTAGCAATCAGCCCCAGCATTTT.